A single sample is the source of the 24 T cell receptor beta chains below, sequenced in a study of control samples from healthy donors and cancer patients. Some clones are missing from TCRdb's copy, which holds only in-frame ones; the method was immunoSEQ multiplex PCR. This sample yields under 200,000 clones, of which 91% are seen a single time; about 1.6% belongs to the top ten. The sequenced sample consisted of blood. The receptors here all came from a woman aged 30 to 39 in good health.

The sample holds one count of this clone. Other DNA variants within this sample encode the same CDR3. The chain carries TRBV7-2 and TRBJ2-3; D is perhaps TRBD2 (6 bases). Germline-derived CDR1 and CDR2 are SGHTA and FQGNSA. Trimming stripped 0 bases from V and 6 bases from J, with 10 bases between. The CDR3 has 14 residues. CDR3 amino acids: CASSLAGGTDTQYF. CDR3 DNA sequence: TGTGCCAGCAGCTTAGCGGGGGGTACGGATACGCAGTATTTT.

J is TRBJ2-1 and V is TRBV30, with TRBD2 matching 15 bases. V shed 3 bases, J shed 0 bases, and the junction held 3 bases outside the gene matches. Germline V gives CDR1 GTSNPN, CDR2 SVGIG (reference sequence). The CDR3 contains 17 residues. CDR3 loop: CAWSGLAGGSSYNEQFF. In DNA, the CDR3 is TGTGCCTGGAGCGGACTAGCGGGAGGGTCCTCCTACAATGAGCAGTTCTTC.

V gene TRBV7-3 combines with J gene TRBJ2-3, with D hard to call. V was trimmed by 2 bases and J by 0 bases, leaving 9 bases between them. The CDR3 length is 15 residues. Germline V gene data show CDR1 as SGHTA and CDR2 as FQGTGA. The CDR3 is CASSLSPDSTDTQYF. The CDR3 region has the DNA TGTGCCAGCAGCTTATCCCCGGACAGCACAGATACGCAGTATTTT.

The rearrangement joins TRBV7-9 to TRBJ2-2; 7 nucleotides line up with TRBD2. This CDR3 is 16 amino acids long. J was trimmed by 0 bases and V by 0 bases; bases with no gene match: 1. CDR1 is SEHNR, CDR2 FQNEAQ, per germline (reference sequence). This CDR3 is CASSLAGTTNTGELFF. As DNA, the CDR3 is TGTGCCAGCAGCTTAGCCGGGACTACGAACACCGGGGAGCTGTTTTTT.

This sequence joins TRBV7-9 and TRBJ2-1, with 9 bases aligning to TRBD2. The germline gives CDR1 SEHNR, CDR2 FQNEAQ (reference sequence). CDR3 length equals 15 residues. J gave up 4 bases and V 2 bases, and 3 bases lay outside the gene matches. CDR3 coding DNA: TGTGCCAGCAGCTTATTAGCGGGAGCATACAATGAGCAGTTCTTC. Translation gives CASSLLAGAYNEQFF.

This clone was seen just once. The genes are TRBV19 and TRBJ1-2; possibly TRBD1 for D (5 bases). Trimming shortened V by 3 bases and J by 7 bases, and 15 bases separated the two germline ends. Germline CDR1 is LNHDA and CDR2 is SQIVND (reference sequence). CDR3 length equals 14 residues. CDR3 loop: CASSMEAGRTGYTF. The CDR3 DNA is TGTGCCAGTAGTATGGAGGCAGGGAGGACTGGCTACACCTTC.

The CDR3 spells CASSPRTGSNSPLHF. The CDR3 bases are TGTGCCAGCAGTCCCCGGACAGGGAGCAATTCACCCCTCCACTTT. The rearrangement links TRBV6-6 to TRBJ1-6; 8 nucleotides line up with TRBD1. This CDR3 contains 15 residues. The junction had 7 bases not matched to a gene; V was cut back by 5 bases and J by 7 bases. Germline V gene sequence: CDR1 MNHNY, CDR2 SVGAGI (reference sequence).

The chain couples TRBV12-3 or TRBV12-4 to TRBJ1-2; D is perhaps TRBD1 (6 bases). V was pared by 1 base and J by 7 bases, with 10 bases between. The CDR3 spans 13 residues. CDR3 nucleotides: TGTGCCAGCAGTTTAGGACAGGCTAGTGGCTACACCTTC. Its translation is CASSLGQASGYTF.

V usage is TRBV19 and J usage is TRBJ1-6; 8 bases match TRBD1. V was clipped by 5 bases and J by 8 bases; unmatched bases: 2. The CDR3 runs 13 residues. CDR1 LNHDA and CDR2 SQIVND come from the germline V gene (reference sequence). CDR3 DNA: TGTGCCAGTAGTGGACAGGGACATTCACCCCTCCACTTT. Amino acid sequence: CASSGQGHSPLHF. Drawing the rest from reference TRBV19 and TRBJ1-6, the complete variable domain is DGGITQSPKYLFRKEGQNVTLSCEQNLNHDAMYWYRQDPGQGLRLIYYSQIVNDFQKGDIAEGYSVSREKKESFPLTVTSAQKNPTAFYLCASSGQGHSPLHFGNGTRLTVT.

This clone was detected only once. The CDR3 bases are TGTGCCACCAGTGATTTTAAGGGGGCGAACACCGGGGAGCTGTTTTTT. Amino acids: CATSDFKGANTGELFF. The gene calls are TRBV24-1 and TRBJ2-2, with a tentative D call TRBD1 (6 bases). The CDR3 length is 16 residues. V lost 1 base to trimming and J lost 0 bases, with 8 bases between them. Looked up from germline, CDR1 is KGHDR and CDR2 is SFDVKD.

This clone was found once. The chain has TRBV5-6 and TRBJ2-7; D might be TRBD1 (6 bases). Trimming cost V 2 bases and J 5 bases, with 14 bases left between them. The germline V gene has CDR1 SGHDT and CDR2 YYEEEE. There are 14 residues in the CDR3. The CDR3 nucleotides are TGTGCCAGCAGCTTTGGGGGCTATCAGAACGAGCAGTACTTC. It encodes CASSFGGYQNEQYF.

The sample holds one count of this clone. The chain recombines TRBV19 with TRBJ1-5; TRBD1 is a possible D gene (6 bases). Germline V gene sequence: CDR1 LNHDA, CDR2 SQIVND (reference sequence). The CDR3 has 13 amino acids. Deletions cut 4 bases from V and 5 bases from J, with 9 bases between. CDR3 in DNA: TGTGCCAGTAGTACCGGGGGCGATCAGCCCCAGCATTTT. The encoded protein is CASSTGGDQPQHF.

This clone was counted a single time. The rearrangement links TRBV18 to TRBJ1-4; 7 nucleotides align to TRBD1. Germline CDR1 and CDR2: KGHSH and LQKENI. This CDR3 has 15 residues. The ends lost 3 bases at V and 0 bases at J; junction bases unmatched: 1. In DNA, the CDR3 is TGTGCCAGCTCACCCGGGACAGCAACTAATGAAAAACTGTTTTTT. Encoded protein: CASSPGTATNEKLFF.

The chain is built from TRBV6-2 or TRBV6-3 and TRBJ1-1, with no clear D. This CDR3 region has 12 residues. Trimming removed 1 base from V and 4 bases from J, with 4 bases in between. Germline CDR1 reads MNHEY; CDR2 reads SVGEGT. The CDR3 reads CASSYFSTEAFF. CDR3 nucleotides: TGTGCCAGCAGTTACTTCTCCACTGAAGCTTTCTTT.

The chain combines TRBV19 with TRBJ2-1; TRBD2 matches at 9 bases. CDR1 and CDR2 from the germline V gene are LNHDA and SQIVND (reference sequence). The CDR3 sequence is 14 residues long. Trimming removed 4 bases from V and 4 bases from J; junction bases left unmatched: 2. The CDR3 DNA reads TGTGCCAGTAGTAGCGGGAGGGAATACAATGAGCAGTTCTTC. It translates to CASSSGREYNEQFF.

This clone has a single count. Distinct nucleotide sequences in the sample also encode this CDR3. V is TRBV5-1 and J is TRBJ1-3, with D perhaps matching TRBD1 (6 bases). The CDR3 is 16 amino acids. Trimming left V 2 bases short and J 1 base short, with 13 bases between. Germline V gene sequence: CDR1 SGHRS, CDR2 YFSETQ. The CDR3 DNA reads as TGCGCCAGCAGCTTAGGGTACAGGGCATCTGGAAACACCATATATTTT. It specifies CASSLGYRASGNTIYF. Complete variable domain (other parts from reference TRBV5-1 and TRBJ1-3): KAGVTQTPRYLIKTRGQQVTLSCSPISGHRSVSWYQQTPGQGLQFLFEYFSETQRNKGNFPGRFSGRQFSNSRSEMNVSTLELGDSALYLCASSLGYRASGNTIYFGEGSWLTVV.

The V gene is TRBV27, the J gene TRBJ1-1; D is uncertain. This CDR3 is 13 amino acids long. Germline V CDR1 and CDR2: MNHEY, SMNVEV (reference sequence). V was cut by 6 bases and J by 1 base, with 9 bases left in between. The DNA for the CDR3 is TGTGCCAGCAGGGGCGCGGGGAACACTGAAGCTTTCTTT. This translates into CASRGAGNTEAFF.

The chain has TRBV19 and TRBJ2-6, with 9 bases that match TRBD2. The CDR3 has 17 residues. V lost 5 bases, J lost 0 bases, and 5 bases stayed unmatched. Germline loops: CDR1 LNHDA, CDR2 SQIVND (reference sequence). CDR3 residues: CASSPGLAYSGANVLTF. The CDR3 region has the DNA TGTGCCAGTAGTCCGGGACTAGCCTACTCTGGGGCCAACGTCCTGACTTTC. The full variable domain, its missing parts supplied by reference TRBV19 and TRBJ2-6, is DGGITQSPKYLFRKEGQNVTLSCEQNLNHDAMYWYRQDPGQGLRLIYYSQIVNDFQKGDIAEGYSVSREKKESFPLTVTSAQKNPTAFYLCASSPGLAYSGANVLTFGAGSRLTVL.

The chain combines TRBV11-3 with TRBJ2-1; TRBD2 matches at 8 bases. The CDR3 covers 14 residues. The junction had 3 bases not matched to a gene; V was cut back by 1 base and J by 7 bases. Germline CDR1 SGHNT, CDR2 YENEEA. The CDR3 DNA sequence: TGTGCCAGCAGCTTAGCGGGGGGGCAAAATGAGCAGTTCTTC. Amino acids: CASSLAGGQNEQFF.

The chain links TRBV11-2 to TRBJ2-3, with D uncertain. V was shortened by 1 base and J by 6 bases, with 8 bases between the two germline ends. Germline CDR1 SGHAT, CDR2 FQNNGV. The length of the CDR3 is 13 residues. DNA of the CDR3: TGTGCCAGCAGCTTAGGATTGACGGATACGCAGTATTTT. Its translation is CASSLGLTDTQYF.

The table lists this clone with a count of one. The rearrangement uses TRBV5-6 and TRBJ2-7, with 8 bases that match TRBD2. Germline V gene sequence: CDR1 SGHDT, CDR2 YYEEEE. V shed 1 base, J shed 3 bases, and the junction held 9 bases outside the gene matches. The CDR3 covers 16 residues. CDR3 loop: CASSLRGLAENYEQYF. DNA of the CDR3: TGTGCCAGCAGCTTGCGAGGACTAGCCGAAAACTACGAGCAGTACTTC.

This chain uses TRBV27 with TRBJ2-1; 13 nucleotides line up with TRBD2. The J segment lost 2 bases and the V segment lost 5 bases, leaving 6 bases of the junction unmatched. This CDR3 is 17 amino acids long. CDR1 is MNHEY, CDR2 SMNVEV, per germline (reference sequence). CDR3: CASSALAGGPTYNEQFF. As DNA, the CDR3 is TGTGCCAGCAGTGCACTAGCGGGAGGGCCCACCTACAATGAGCAGTTCTTC.

This rearrangement joins TRBV6-6 to TRBJ2-5; 11 bases align to TRBD2. Trimming removed 6 bases from V and 1 base from J; junction bases left unmatched: 7. The CDR3 has 16 amino acids. CDR1 is MNHNY and CDR2 is SVGAGI in the germline V gene (reference sequence). DNA of the CDR3: TGTGCCAGCAGCCGAACTAGCGGGGGATCCCAAGAGACCCAGTACTTC. This sequence encodes CASSRTSGGSQETQYF.

This chain joins TRBV10-2 and TRBJ2-3; 11 bases map to TRBD2. The CDR3 loop spans 15 amino acids. Per germline, CDR1 WSHSY and CDR2 SAAADI. With 6 bases clipped from V and 3 bases from J, the junction kept 5 bases outside the gene matches. The CDR3 loop reads CASRVAGGRTDTQYF. The CDR3 DNA follows: TGCGCCAGCAGAGTAGCGGGGGGGCGGACAGATACGCAGTATTTT.